Presented here are 24 T cell receptor beta chains from one specimen sequenced in a study of human T cells and chemical hapten exposure. As to time point: patch test 1, 2 weeks after DPC sensitization. The treatment denotes: therapeutic diphenylcyclopropenone sensitization with weekly scalp DPC. TCRdb reprocessed the RACE reads with MiXCR, giving one entry per CDR3 protein. The sample contains roughly 120,000 distinct CDR3 sequences, about an eighth of which appear only once. The sample consisted of whole blood, taken in connection with sensitization to the hapten diphenylcyclopropenone (DPC). The receptors were gathered from a woman in her forties or fifties with alopecia areata. Some clones in this sample may be carry-over from other donors' samples.

This clonotype was counted only a few times. J is TRBJ1-1 and V is TRBV2; D gene unclear. Germline lookup yields CDR1 SNHLY and CDR2 FYNNEI. The CDR3 sequence is 12 residues long. The germline V and J ends were trimmed by 6 bases and 5 bases, with 10 bases remaining between them. CDR3 sequence reads: CASSPDGTEAFF. CDR3 in DNA: TGTGCCAGCAGCCCGGATGGAACTGAAGCTTTCTTT.

The chain recombines TRBV28 with TRBJ1-5, with 9 bases matching TRBD1. V dropped 8 bases and J dropped 7; count of bases not matched to a gene: 6. The CDR3 is made up of 13 amino acids. Germline V gene data show CDR1 as MDHEN and CDR2 as SYDVKM. The DNA for the CDR3 is TGTGCCAGCCGGACAGGGGCTGCCCAGCCCCAGCATTTT. It yields the protein CASRTGAAQPQHF.

A few counts support this clonotype. This sequence joins TRBV5-1 and TRBJ2-5; D unresolved. Germline V gene sequence: CDR1 SGHRS, CDR2 YFSETQ. Deletions cut 5 bases from V and 2 bases from J, with 10 bases between. CDR3 size: 13 residues. The CDR3 spells CASRDQEQETQYF. For the CDR3, the DNA is TGCGCCAGCAGGGACCAAGAACAAGAGACCCAGTACTTC.

This clonotype was seen more than once but under ten times. This CDR3 is CASSGMYTGELFF. CDR3 coding DNA: TGTGCCAGCAGCGGGATGTACACCGGGGAGCTGTTTTTT. The V call is TRBV9, the J call TRBJ2-2; D is uncertain. The CDR3 has 13 amino acids. Germline-derived CDR1 and CDR2 are SGDLS and YYNGEE. Trimming shortened V by 3 bases and J by 3 bases, and 6 bases separated the two germline ends.

V and J are TRBV7-2 and TRBJ1-2; D gene uncertain. The CDR3 is 13 residues long. Germline V gives CDR1 SGHTA, CDR2 FQGNSA. Trimming pared 5 bases from V and 4 bases from J, leaving 11 bases between. The CDR3 DNA reads TGTGCCAGCAGCAAGGACGGTCCCTATGGCTACACCTTC. It codes for CASSKDGPYGYTF.

This clonotype appeared many times. The chain combines TRBV28 with TRBJ2-6; D call uncertain. The V and J ends lost 3 bases and 11 bases respectively, with 5 bases between them. This CDR3 contains 11 residues. CDR1 MDHEN and CDR2 SYDVKM come from the germline V gene. CDR3 region: CASSFEDVLTF. CDR3 DNA sequence: TGTGCCAGCAGTTTTGAGGACGTCCTGACTTTC.

This clonotype has at least ten counts. The rearrangement links TRBV12-3 or TRBV12-4 to TRBJ2-7; D gene uncertain. The V and J ends lost 2 bases and 0 bases respectively, with 11 bases between them. The CDR3 is 15 residues long. The CDR3 nucleotides are TGTGCCAGCAGTTTAAGGAGTTTTAGCTCCTACGAGCAGTACTTC. Protein sequence: CASSLRSFSSYEQYF.

The chain has TRBV5-1 and TRBJ2-3; the match to TRBD2 covers 7 bases. Germline assignment: CDR1 SGHRS and CDR2 YFSETQ. The CDR3 contains 15 residues. V dropped 9 bases and J dropped 0; count of bases not matched to a gene: 10. The CDR3: CATTLADTSTDTQYF. CDR3 coding DNA: TGCGCCACCACGCTAGCGGATACTAGCACAGATACGCAGTATTTT.

This clonotype was counted at least ten times. The chain carries TRBV11-2 and TRBJ2-6; TRBD1 is a possible D gene (5 bases). This CDR3 has 15 residues. V was pared by 5 bases and J by 0 bases, with 8 bases between. Germline CDR1 and CDR2: SGHAT and FQNNGV. This CDR3 reads CASSGHFSGANVLTF. CDR3 coding DNA: TGTGCCAGCAGCGGACACTTCTCTGGGGCCAACGTCCTGACTTTC.

This clonotype was picked up many times. V usage is TRBV10-3 and J usage is TRBJ1-1; 8 bases are shared with TRBD1. The CDR3 covers 12 residues. J was trimmed by 10 bases and V by 5 bases; bases with no gene match: 6. Germline CDR1 is ENHRY and CDR2 is SYGVKD. CDR3 DNA: TGTGCCATCAGTTCCCTACAGGGGGGAGCTTTCTTT. Its protein product is CAISSLQGGAFF.

This clonotype was recorded at least ten times. The chain's CDR3 is CASSLGATNYGYTF. The CDR3 nucleotides read TGTGCCAGCAGCTTAGGGGCTACTAACTATGGCTACACCTTC. The chain recombines TRBV7-2 with TRBJ1-2; D gene uncertain. The V gene's germline CDR1 is SGHTA and CDR2 FQGNSA. This CDR3 has 14 amino acids. V lost 1 base, J lost 0 bases, and 6 bases lay in between.

This clonotype was seen a few times. The CDR3 bases are TGTGCCAGCAGCCAAGATCCGGGGACAGGGAAGTCTGGGGCCAACGTCCTGACTTTC. Translated: CASSQDPGTGKSGANVLTF. V usage is TRBV3-1 and J usage is TRBJ2-6; 9 positions agree with TRBD1. Germline V gene data show CDR1 as LGHDT and CDR2 as YNNKEL (reference sequence). The CDR3 is 19 residues long. J was trimmed by 1 base and V by 0 bases; bases with no gene match: 7. The whole variable domain, filled in from reference TRBV3-1 and TRBJ2-6, reads DTAVSQTPKYLVTQMGNDKSIKCEQNLGHDTMYWYKQDSKKFLKIMFSYNNKELIINETVPNRFSPKSPDKAHLNLHINSLELGDSAVYFCASSQDPGTGKSGANVLTFGAGSRLTVL.

This clonotype was observed a few times. The rearrangement uses TRBV29-1 and TRBJ2-1; possible D gene TRBD2, 6 bases. Germline V CDR1 and CDR2: SQVTM, ANQGSEA. The CDR3 extends over 18 amino acids. Trimming pared 2 bases from V and 0 bases from J, leaving 20 bases between. In DNA form, the CDR3 reads TGCAGCGTTGAACGCTGGGGGAATAGCGGCAGCTCCTACAATGAGCAGTTCTTC. This gives the protein CSVERWGNSGSSYNEQFF.

In this sample, this clonotype turned up a few times. The genes are TRBV29-1 and TRBJ2-1, with D possibly matching TRBD1 (5 bases). Germline lookup yields CDR1 SQVTM and CDR2 ANQGSEA. The V gene lost 1 base and the J gene lost 1 base, with 14 bases spanning the gap. The CDR3 has 16 amino acids. The CDR3 sequence: CSVEGVRGMSYNEQFF. In DNA form, the CDR3 reads TGCAGCGTTGAAGGCGTTAGGGGTATGTCCTACAATGAGCAGTTCTTC.

This clonotype showed up many times. The J gene is TRBJ2-3, the V gene TRBV7-2, with D uncertain. Germline assignment: CDR1 SGHTA and CDR2 FQGNSA. The CDR3 length is 13 residues. Trimming shortened V by 5 bases and J by 4 bases, and 10 bases separated the two germline ends. DNA for the CDR3: TGTGCCAGCAGCCCTCCGTGGGCAGATACGCAGTATTTT. It encodes CASSPPWADTQYF.

The rearrangement uses TRBV5-1 and TRBJ2-2; possibly TRBD2 for D (5 bases). This CDR3 region has 15 residues. Germline V lookup: CDR1 SGHRS, CDR2 YFSETQ. Trimming took 2 bases from V and 0 from J, leaving 8 bases between them. The CDR3 DNA reads TGCGCCAGCAGCTTAGCGGCAACGAACACCGGGGAGCTGTTTTTT. Its protein is CASSLAATNTGELFF.

This clonotype was detected many times. The chain employs TRBV28 and TRBJ2-1; 9 bases match TRBD2. The V and J ends lost 7 bases and 12 bases, in that order; junction bases with no gene match: 10. The CDR3 is 13 residues long. The germline gives CDR1 MDHEN, CDR2 SYDVKM. For the CDR3, the DNA is TGTGCCAGCACGGCGGGAGGGGAGATTCGGCAGTTCTTC. Translated: CASTAGGEIRQFF.

This clonotype was seen ten or more times. J is TRBJ1-4 and V is TRBV15; possible D gene TRBD1, 5 bases. There are 17 residues in the CDR3. The V end was cut by 1 base, the J end by 5 bases, with 17 bases between. Germline assignment: CDR1 LNHNV and CDR2 YYDKDF (reference sequence). DNA for the CDR3: TGTGCCACCAGCAGAGCCTTGACAGCGGACATAAATGAAAAACTGTTTTTT. Translating it yields CATSRALTADINEKLFF.

At least ten counts were recorded for this clonotype. This chain links TRBV6-2 or TRBV6-3 with TRBJ1-1; D is possibly TRBD1 (5 bases). The CDR3 runs 13 residues. The ends were cut back, 0 bases at V and 8 bases at J, with 10 bases in the middle. Germline V lookup: CDR1 MNHEY, CDR2 SVGEGT. CDR3 DNA sequence: TGTGCCAGCAGTTACTCCCTGGCAGGGGAAGCTTTCTTT. Protein: CASSYSLAGEAFF.

The sample holds a few counts of this clonotype. This chain uses TRBV2 with TRBJ1-2; 7 bases align to TRBD1. CDR3 length: 12 amino acids. CDR1 is SNHLY, CDR2 FYNNEI, per germline. The ends lost 11 bases at V and 2 bases at J; junction bases unmatched: 5. This CDR3 is CAAATGNYGYTF. The CDR3 DNA is TGTGCCGCGGCGACAGGGAACTATGGCTACACCTTC.

This clonotype occurred many times. The J gene is TRBJ1-1, the V gene TRBV18; TRBD1 aligns across 7 bases. The CDR3 contains 13 residues. In germline, CDR1 is KGHSH, CDR2 LQKENI. Trimming cost V 0 bases and J 5 bases; bases outside gene matches: 0. CDR3: CASSPPDRTEAFF. CDR3 DNA sequence: TGTGCCAGCTCACCACCGGACAGGACTGAAGCTTTCTTT.

J is TRBJ2-3 and V is TRBV7-2, with a weak D call TRBD2 (6 bases). Trimming cost V 5 bases and J 4 bases, with 16 bases left between them. Germline CDR1 is SGHTA and CDR2 is FQGNSA. The CDR3 has 15 residues. CDR3 in DNA: TGTGCCAGCAGCCCGAGGACTACGGGGTCAGATACGCAGTATTTT. It specifies CASSPRTTGSDTQYF.

This clonotype has just a few counts. The chain is built from TRBV28 and TRBJ2-1; 9 bases align to TRBD2. Germline trimming cut 3 bases from V and 9 bases from J; bases unmatched to any gene: 9. Germline CDR1 and CDR2: MDHEN and SYDVKM. The CDR3 has 15 residues. DNA for the CDR3: TGTGCCAGCAGTTTCGGTCTAGCGGGACTTGGTGAGCAGTTCTTC. Translating it yields CASSFGLAGLGEQFF.

This clonotype was counted a few times. The CDR3 region is CASSESDGDEQYF. The CDR3 nucleotides are TGCGCCAGCAGTGAGAGTGACGGCGACGAGCAGTACTTC. The rearrangement joins TRBV10-1 to TRBJ2-7; D is uncertain. Trimming pared 2 bases from V and 5 bases from J, leaving 10 bases between. This CDR3 comprises 13 residues. The germline gives CDR1 WNHNN, CDR2 SYGVQD (reference sequence).